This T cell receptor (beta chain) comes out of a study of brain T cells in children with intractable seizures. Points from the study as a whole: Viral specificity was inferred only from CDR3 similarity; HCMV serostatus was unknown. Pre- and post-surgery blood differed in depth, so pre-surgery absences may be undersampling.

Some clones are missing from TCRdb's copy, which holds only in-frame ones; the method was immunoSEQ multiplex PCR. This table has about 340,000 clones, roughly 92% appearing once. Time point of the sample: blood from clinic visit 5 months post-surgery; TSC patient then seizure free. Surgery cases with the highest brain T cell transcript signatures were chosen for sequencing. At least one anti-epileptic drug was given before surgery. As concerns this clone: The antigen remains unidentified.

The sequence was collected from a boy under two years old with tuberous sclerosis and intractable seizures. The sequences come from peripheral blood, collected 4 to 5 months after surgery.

The CDR3 here is CASRSLREIYGYTF. In DNA form, the CDR3 reads TGTGCCAGCAGAAGCCTAAGGGAAATCTATGGCTACACCTTC. The chain recombines TRBV2 with TRBJ1-2; no reliable D call. Germline V CDR1 and CDR2: SNHLY, FYNNEI. V lost 6 bases and J 4 bases, leaving 15 bases between the germline ends. CDR3 length equals 14 residues.